Listed below are T cell receptor beta chains from one sample, sequenced in a study of blood T cells in healthy people across ages. TCRdb reanalysed the 5' RACE reads using MiXCR and keeps one entry per CDR3 protein. The table lists about a million distinct CDR3 sequences, around two fifths of them singletons. The specimen sequenced was blood. These TCRs come from a man younger than 35 in good health. Each CDR3 is given with its conserved first and last residue. A D gene is named only where the DNA matches it firmly. Clone size is given for some rows only: seen once, a few or many times, or a class if the clone is expanded.

v_gene,abundance,d_gene,j_gene,CDR3nt,CDR3aa
TRBV15,NA,TRBD1,TRBJ2-7,TGTGCCACCAGCAGAGATCCCTCCGGGACAGCTTCCTACAATGAGCAGTACTTC,CATSRDPSGTASYNEQYF
TRBV9,NA,TRBD1,TRBJ1-2,TGTGCCAGCAGCGTAGGTAATCCAGGGGGTGCGGTCTATGGCTACACCTTC,CASSVGNPGGAVYGYTF
TRBV7-2,NA,NA,TRBJ1-5,TGTGCCAGCAGCTTATCAGGGGTCAATCAGCTCCAGCATTTT,CASSLSGVNQLQHF
TRBV9,NA,TRBD2,TRBJ2-5,TGTGCCAGCAGCTCCTCTAGCGGGGGCATCGAGACCCAGTACTTC,CASSSSSGGIETQYF
TRBV4-2,many,TRBD1,TRBJ1-3,TGTGCCAGCAGCCAAGCAGGGGGGATGAACACCATATATTTT,CASSQAGGMNTIYF
TRBV20-1,few,NA,TRBJ1-4,TGCAGTGCTAGAGATCCCTATAATGAAAAACTGTTTTTT,CSARDPYNEKLFF
TRBV24-1,NA,TRBD1,TRBJ1-2,TGTGCCACCAGTGAGGATGACAGGGACGGCTACACCTTC,CATSEDDRDGYTF
TRBV7-6,NA,NA,TRBJ1-1,TGTGCCAGCAGCTTAGTGGGCACGGTAGCTTTCTTT,CASSLVGTVAFF
TRBV12-3/TRBV12-4,few,NA,TRBJ1-2,TGTGCCAGCAGTTTAAGAACTACAATACCCTCCTATGGCTACACCTTC,CASSLRTTIPSYGYTF
TRBV30,NA,NA,TRBJ1-2,TGTGCCTGGAGTGTACGCCGGAACCCAACCTCGGATGGCTACACCTTC,CAWSVRRNPTSDGYTF
TRBV11-2,few,NA,TRBJ2-5,TGTGCCAGCAGCTTACTTTCCCTGGGCCGCGGGGAGACCCAGTACTTC,CASSLLSLGRGETQYF
TRBV5-1,NA,NA,TRBJ1-1,TGCGCCAGCAGCTTGGTTTCAGGGGAGGGGACTGAAGCTTTCTTT,CASSLVSGEGTEAFF
TRBV20-1,NA,NA,TRBJ1-5,TGCAGTGCTAGAGCCCTAGAGGGCTCGGGCAATCAGCCCCAGCATTTT,CSARALEGSGNQPQHF
TRBV28,NA,NA,TRBJ2-3,TGTGCCAGCAGTTTATGCCCGGCAGGGGGCACAGATACGCAGTATTTT,CASSLCPAGGTDTQYF
TRBV20-1,NA,NA,TRBJ1-4,TGCAGTGCTAGGGAGGTTGGGAGTAATGAAAAACTGTTTTTT,CSAREVGSNEKLFF
TRBV20-1,few,NA,TRBJ1-1,TGCAGTGCCCCCCCCGGGGACACTGAAGCTTTCTTT,CSAPPGDTEAFF
TRBV4-1,many,NA,TRBJ1-2,TGCGCCAGCAGCCAAGGGACAGTCTCTCAGTATGGCTACACCTTC,CASSQGTVSQYGYTF
TRBV2,few,TRBD1,TRBJ1-5,TGTGCCAGCGTAGGGACAGGAAATCAGCCCCAGCATTTT,CASVGTGNQPQHF
TRBV9,NA,NA,TRBJ1-1,TGTGCCAGCAGCTTCGAGCCCGCAGCCAACACTGAAGCTTTCTTT,CASSFEPAANTEAFF
TRBV20-1,NA,NA,TRBJ2-3,TGCAGTGCTAGTGAGAGCGGCTTTGGCACAGATACGCAGTATTTT,CSASESGFGTDTQYF
TRBV20-1,NA,NA,TRBJ1-2,TGCAGTGCTAGGAGGGCACCTAGGGGCTACACCTTC,CSARRAPRGYTF
TRBV10-3,few,NA,TRBJ1-3,TGTGCCATCAGTGAGTCCGGGGCCTTGAAGGACACCATATATTTT,CAISESGALKDTIYF
TRBV12-3/TRBV12-4,NA,NA,TRBJ2-1,TGTGCCAGCAGCCCCTCCGTGGGTCAGTTTTACAATGAGCAGTTCTTC,CASSPSVGQFYNEQFF
TRBV5-1,NA,NA,TRBJ1-6,TGCGCCAGCACCCGAGATCAGGGCGTTAATTCACCCCTCCACTTT,CASTRDQGVNSPLHF
TRBV12-3/TRBV12-4,NA,NA,TRBJ1-1,TGTGCCAGCAGCCACAGAACCCGGAACACTGAAGCTTTCTTT,CASSHRTRNTEAFF
TRBV27,NA,TRBD2,TRBJ2-3,TGTGCCAGCAGTCCCCTTGGCGGGGGGACCACAGATACGGAGTATTTT,CASSPLGGGTTDTEYF
TRBV20-1,few,NA,TRBJ2-5,TGCAGTGCCACGACGGTCGAAGAGACCCAGTACTTC,CSATTVEETQYF
TRBV7-6,few,NA,TRBJ1-3,TGTGCCAGCACATCAAGGGTCGGGGTCTCTGGAAACACCATATATTTT,CASTSRVGVSGNTIYF
TRBV2,NA,NA,TRBJ2-1,TGTGCCAGCAGTGACAGTAGCCCCTACAATGAGCAGTTCTTC,CASSDSSPYNEQFF
TRBV4-1,once,TRBD1,TRBJ2-3,TGCGCCAGCAGCCAAGTAGCAGGGGGCGGCACAGATACGCAGTATTTT,CASSQVAGGGTDTQYF
TRBV12-3/TRBV12-4,NA,NA,TRBJ1-2,TGTGCCACCACACCACAGGGAGAATGCGGCTACACCTTC,CATTPQGECGYTF
TRBV11-2,few,NA,TRBJ2-1,TGTGCCAGCAACATCGGAAGCTCCTACAATGAGCAGTTCTTC,CASNIGSSYNEQFF
TRBV12-3/TRBV12-4,NA,NA,TRBJ1-1,TGTGCCAGCAGTTTTGAGAGGTCCATGAACACTGAAGCTTTCTTT,CASSFERSMNTEAFF
TRBV2,NA,NA,TRBJ2-3,TGTGCCAGCAGTGAAACGAGGGGGATGACAGATACGCAGTATTTT,CASSETRGMTDTQYF
TRBV12-3/TRBV12-4,NA,NA,TRBJ1-1,TGTGCCAGCAGCCCACCCCCGGGGTTCGGGACTGAAGCTTTCTTT,CASSPPPGFGTEAFF
TRBV12-3/TRBV12-4,many,NA,TRBJ2-7,TGTGCCAGCAGTTTGGCAAGGTACGAGCAGTACTTC,CASSLARYEQYF
TRBV7-9,few,NA,TRBJ1-2,TGTGCCAGCAGCTTAGAGGGAGCTGGCTACACCTTC,CASSLEGAGYTF
TRBV12-3/TRBV12-4,NA,TRBD2,TRBJ2-5,TGTGCCAGCAGTTCCGCTGGGACTAGCGAGACCCAGTACTTC,CASSSAGTSETQYF
TRBV12-3/TRBV12-4,NA,NA,TRBJ2-3,NA,CASSFAGGTDAQYF
TRBV4-2,NA,TRBD1,TRBJ1-1,TGTGCCAGCAGCCAATTGGGTGGGGGACAGTCCGCCAACACTGAAGCTTTCTTT,CASSQLGGGQSANTEAFF
TRBV7-2,NA,NA,TRBJ2-3,TGTGCCAGCCGTTGGGCAGATACGCAGTATTTT,CASRWADTQYF
TRBV27,NA,NA,TRBJ1-6,TGTGCCAGCAGTTTTGAACTGACCGGGTCCTATAATTCACCCCTCCACTTT,CASSFELTGSYNSPLHF
TRBV15,NA,NA,TRBJ2-7,TGTGCCACCAGCAGTCCTTACTACGAGCAGTACTTC,CATSSPYYEQYF
TRBV5-1,NA,NA,TRBJ2-3,TGCGCCAGCAGCTTACAGGGTATCGTGGGAGATACGCAGTATTTT,CASSLQGIVGDTQYF
TRBV5-1,NA,NA,TRBJ1-1,TGCGCCAGCAGCTTGAGGCAGGCTAGGACTGAAGCTTTCTTT,CASSLRQARTEAFF
TRBV5-6,NA,NA,TRBJ2-4,TGTGCCAGCAGCTTACAGTACAATGAGCAGTACTTC,CASSLQYNEQYF
TRBV29-1,few,TRBD1,TRBJ1-1,TGCAGCGTTGAACTACAGGGGGCTTACACTGAAGCTTTCTTT,CSVELQGAYTEAFF
TRBV7-2,few,NA,TRBJ2-7,TGTGCCAGCAGCGTAGTGGCCAACTACGAGCAGTACTTC,CASSVVANYEQYF
TRBV6-5,NA,TRBD1,TRBJ2-5,TGTGCCAGCAGTTACTCAACTCGGGACAGGGCTTTTTCGGAGACCCAGTACTTC,CASSYSTRDRAFSETQYF